The 5 T cell receptor beta chains listed next were all sequenced from one sample in a study of blood T cell repertoires in COVID-19. The method was immunoSEQ multiplex PCR; TCRdb's version includes in-frame clones alone and lacks a portion of them. The repertoire holds about 280,000 clones, with about 83% as singletons. The sample was peripheral blood. The receptors derive from a woman aged 45-65 years who had recovered from COVID-19.

This clone was seen a single time. The gene calls are TRBV9 and TRBJ2-2; 7 nucleotides line up with TRBD2. J gave up 1 base and V 3 bases, and 0 bases lay outside the gene matches. CDR3 length equals 14 residues. CDR1 SGDLS and CDR2 YYNGEE come from the germline V gene. CDR3 bases: TGTGCCAGCAGCGCGGGGGGGAACACCGGGGAGCTGTTTTTT. Protein sequence: CASSAGGNTGELFF. The full variable domain, rest sourced from reference TRBV9 and TRBJ2-2, is DSGVTQTPKHLITATGQRVTLRCSPRSGDLSVYWYQQSLDQGLQFLIQYYNGEERAKGNILERFSAQQFPDLHSELNLSSLELGDSALYFCASSAGGNTGELFFGEGSRLTVL.

The V and J genes are TRBV27 and TRBJ2-5; weak D call: TRBD1 (7 bases). CDR3 size: 16 residues. Germline CDR1 MNHEY, CDR2 SMNVEV (reference sequence). Trimming shortened V by 5 bases and J by 3 bases, and 19 bases separated the two germline ends. In nucleotides, the CDR3 is TGTGCCAGCAGTACCAGGGGGAGGACGTTCAAAGAGACCCAGTACTTC. Encoded protein: CASSTRGRTFKETQYF.

V and J are TRBV12-3 or TRBV12-4 and TRBJ2-7; 7 bases are shared with TRBD2. V was pared by 6 bases and J by 6 bases, with 8 bases of the junction left unmatched. The length of the CDR3 is 13 residues. CDR3: CASSPGGFGEQYF. The CDR3 nucleotides are TGTGCCAGCAGCCCCGGGGGGTTCGGCGAGCAGTACTTC.

The CDR3 is CASSLTEGGYTF. The DNA for the CDR3 is TGTGCCAGTAGCTTGACAGAAGGGGGCTACACCTTC. This sequence joins TRBV19 and TRBJ1-2, with a weak D call TRBD1 (5 bases). The V end was cut by 6 bases, the J end by 8 bases, with 13 bases between. The germline V gene has CDR1 LNHDA and CDR2 SQIVND (reference sequence). This CDR3 has 12 amino acids.

The chain is built from TRBV6-2 or TRBV6-3 and TRBJ2-1; tentatively, D is TRBD1 (5 bases). Looked up from germline, CDR1 is MNHEY and CDR2 is SVGEGT. V shed 0 bases and J shed 5 bases, with 11 bases lying between them. This CDR3 is built from 15 residues. CDR3 region: CASSYSEGAHNEQFF. In DNA form, the CDR3 reads TGTGCCAGCAGTTACTCGGAAGGGGCCCACAATGAGCAGTTCTTC.